One TCR beta chain is described in this entry. Authors' processing steps: Estimates of nucleated cell counts were drawn from the amplification of reference gene primers. TCRdb's table, derived via immunoSEQ multiplex PCR, lists solely in-frame clones and lacks some. The DNA was the basis for D and trimming; V, J and clone size are from that table. The sample lists approximately 250,000 clones; around four fifths were seen once. This record comes from a study of blood T cell repertoires in COVID-19. There are 15 residues in the CDR3. The germline gives CDR1 SGHRS, CDR2 YFSETQ. J was trimmed by 8 bases and V by 0 bases; bases with no gene match: 5.

The receptor's source is a man aged 45-65 years with acute or convalescent COVID-19. The chain has TRBV5-1 and TRBJ1-6; 7 nucleotides align to TRBD1. Source material: peripheral blood. This CDR3 reads CASSLAGQRYSPLHF. DNA for the CDR3: TGCGCCAGCAGCTTGGCGGGACAGAGGTATTCACCCCTCCACTTT.